The 29 T cell receptor beta chains in this list originate from one sample, sequenced in a study of blood T cell repertoires in COVID-19. The repertoire was sequenced with immunoSEQ multiplex PCR; TCRdb's copy has only in-frame clones and lacks some. The repertoire holds approximately 200,000 clones, roughly 76% seen once, with 5.1% in the top ten. The source material was peripheral blood. The receptors originated from a human donor in a cohort sampled during active COVID-19.

Only a few counts were recorded for this clone. This chain uses TRBV19 with TRBJ2-2; 9 bases agree with TRBD1. The V gene's germline CDR1 is LNHDA and CDR2 SQIVND (reference sequence). Trimming at V came to 6 bases and at J to 6 bases, leaving 8 bases not matched to a gene. CDR3 size: 15 residues. CDR3 DNA sequence: TGTGCCAGTAGGGTGACAGGGGGAATGGCCGGGGAGCTGTTTTTT. Protein: CASRVTGGMAGELFF.

As for this clone: Other DNA sequences in this sample translate to the same CDR3. The V gene is TRBV28, the J gene TRBJ2-7, with D perhaps TRBD2 (7 bases). The germline V gene encodes CDR1 MDHEN and CDR2 SYDVKM. CDR3 length: 14 residues. With 6 bases removed from V and 3 bases from J, the gap between germline ends came to 15 bases. Written as DNA, the CDR3 is TGTGCCAGCAGCCTTTCGGGGGGCAGCTACGAGCAGTACTTC. As protein: CASSLSGGSYEQYF.

V and J are TRBV7-3 and TRBJ2-7; possibly TRBD1 for D (6 bases). V was cut by 1 base and J by 2 bases, with 9 bases left in between. The CDR3 sequence is 14 residues long. Germline V gene data show CDR1 as SGHTA and CDR2 as FQGTGA. The CDR3 here is CASSLRGHPYEQYF. The CDR3 DNA reads TGTGCCAGCAGCTTAAGGGGGCATCCCTACGAGCAGTACTTC. The entire variable domain, with the rest obtained from reference TRBV7-3 and TRBJ2-7, is as follows: GAGVSQTPSNKVTEKGKYVELRCDPISGHTALYWYRQSLGQGPEFLIYFQGTGAADDSGLPNDRFFAVRPEGSVSTLKIQRTERGDSAVYLCASSLRGHPYEQYFGPGTRLTVT.

The CDR3 DNA reads TGTGCCAGCAGTCTCCTCGTCACAGGGGGCGGGGAGCAGTACTTC. It specifies CASSLLVTGGGEQYF. The chain uses TRBV7-2 and TRBJ2-7; TRBD1 aligns across 9 bases. Trimming removed 6 bases from V and 7 bases from J; junction bases left unmatched: 13. Germline loops: CDR1 SGHTA, CDR2 FQGNSA. The CDR3 is 15 amino acids. Using reference TRBV7-2 and TRBJ2-7 for the parts outside the CDR3, the full variable domain is GAGVSQSPSNKVTEKGKDVELRCDPISGHTALYWYRQSLGQGLEFLIYFQGNSAPDKSGLPSDRFSAERTGGSVSTLTIQRTQQEDSAVYLCASSLLVTGGGEQYFGPGTRLTVT.

The chain carries TRBV6-5 and TRBJ1-4; D is undetermined. This CDR3 region has 12 residues. With 6 bases removed from V and 5 bases from J, the gap between germline ends came to 7 bases. In germline, CDR1 is MNHEY, CDR2 SVGAGI. The CDR3 DNA follows: TGTGCCAGCAGGCGTTGGAATGAAAAACTGTTTTTT. Translated: CASRRWNEKLFF.

The chain is built from TRBV6-4 and TRBJ2-1, with 10 bases aligning to TRBD2. Germline V CDR1 and CDR2: MRHNA, SNTAGT. This CDR3 comprises 13 residues. V dropped 10 bases and J dropped 8; count of bases not matched to a gene: 8. The CDR3 nucleotides are TGTGCCATTGGACTAGCGGAAGTAGATGAGCAGTTCTTC. Translation: CAIGLAEVDEQFF.

This clone appeared a few times. V is TRBV6-5 and J is TRBJ1-4; 7 bases are a match to TRBD1. This CDR3 is 13 amino acids long. Trimming removed 8 bases from V and 8 bases from J; junction bases left unmatched: 8. Germline CDR1 reads MNHEY; CDR2 reads SVGAGI. The CDR3 region is CASHPGTVEKLFF. CDR3 coding DNA: TGTGCCAGCCACCCCGGGACAGTCGAAAAACTGTTTTTT.

The J gene is TRBJ2-5, the V gene TRBV2, with TRBD2 as a possible D gene (7 bases). The CDR3 totals 15 residues. Germline assignment: CDR1 SNHLY and CDR2 FYNNEI. The V end was cut by 6 bases, the J end by 0 bases, with 14 bases between. The CDR3 is CASRGRGRYQETQYF. CDR3 coding DNA: TGTGCCAGCAGGGGGAGGGGGAGGTACCAAGAGACCCAGTACTTC.

The chain links TRBV2 to TRBJ2-5, with 11 positions matching TRBD2. The CDR3 is 15 amino acids. CDR1 SNHLY and CDR2 FYNNEI come from the germline V gene. V trimming: 4 bases; J trimming: 5 bases; junction bases outside the gene matches: 6. CDR3 residues: CASSATSGRVETQYF. Written as DNA, the CDR3 is TGTGCCAGCAGTGCTACTAGCGGGAGAGTGGAGACCCAGTACTTC.

This sequence joins TRBV7-2 and TRBJ1-4; TRBD1 agrees at 8 bases. The CDR3 has 15 residues. Germline loops: CDR1 SGHTA, CDR2 FQGNSA. J was trimmed by 4 bases and V by 5 bases; bases with no gene match: 6. This chain's CDR3 is CASSERTGLNEKLFF. CDR3 sequence (DNA): TGTGCCAGCAGCGAACGGACAGGGCTTAATGAAAAACTGTTTTTT.

The V gene is TRBV18, the J gene TRBJ2-7, with a tentative D call TRBD1 (5 bases). V gave up 4 bases and J gave up 5 bases, with 15 bases separating them. Germline V gene data show CDR1 as KGHSH and CDR2 as LQKENI. The CDR3 extends over 14 amino acids. DNA of the CDR3: TGTGCCAGCTCACAGGGTCCCAGGGTCGACGAGCAGTACTTC. Protein product: CASSQGPRVDEQYF.

Written as DNA, the CDR3 is TGTGCCAGCACCAGCGGGAAGACAAACACAGATACGCAGTATTTT. It yields the protein CASTSGKTNTDTQYF. The chain links TRBV9 to TRBJ2-3; TRBD2 matches at 7 bases. This CDR3 has 15 residues. Germline loops: CDR1 SGDLS, CDR2 YYNGEE. V lost 6 bases and J lost 2; bases outside the gene matches: 9.

This rearrangement joins TRBV20-1 to TRBJ2-7; no clear D gene. The CDR3 covers 10 residues. Trimming cost V 5 bases and J 1 base, with 3 bases left between them. Germline loops: CDR1 DFQATT, CDR2 SNEGSKA (reference sequence). CDR3 amino acids: CSASSYEQYF. CDR3 nucleotide sequence: TGCAGTGCTTCTTCCTACGAGCAGTACTTC.

CDR3 in amino acids: CATSTATGATEAFF. CDR3 bases: TGTGCCACCAGCACTGCGACAGGGGCCACTGAAGCTTTCTTT. The rearrangement uses TRBV15 and TRBJ1-1; 8 positions agree with TRBD1. Germline V CDR1 and CDR2: LNHNV, YYDKDF (reference sequence). This CDR3 has 14 residues. V dropped 4 bases and J dropped 4; count of bases not matched to a gene: 5.

The chain is built from TRBV5-6 and TRBJ1-4; D not resolved. V dropped 9 bases and J dropped 8 bases, with 20 bases sitting between them. In germline, CDR1 is SGHDT, CDR2 YYEEEE. The CDR3 is 14 residues long. This chain's CDR3 is CATQEGRLSEKLFF. CDR3 DNA: TGTGCCACCCAGGAGGGTAGACTGTCGGAAAAACTGTTTTTT.

This chain connects TRBV3-1 (or the pseudogene TRBV3-2) to TRBJ2-3; D gene uncertain. The CDR3 is made up of 14 amino acids. Looked up from germline, CDR1 is LGHDT and CDR2 is YNNKEL (reference sequence). Trimming pared 3 bases from V and 2 bases from J, leaving 9 bases between. CDR3 region: CASSHREDTDTQYF. CDR3 nucleotide sequence: TGTGCCAGCAGCCACAGAGAGGACACAGATACGCAGTATTTT.

The chain combines TRBV9 with TRBJ2-5; D may be TRBD1 (7 bases). The CDR3 spans 17 residues. Per germline, CDR1 SGDLS and CDR2 YYNGEE. Trimming shortened V by 1 base and J by 3 bases, and 19 bases separated the two germline ends. The chain's CDR3 is CASSVRRGVAPEETQYF. The CDR3 nucleotides are TGTGCCAGCAGCGTACGCAGGGGGGTCGCGCCTGAAGAGACCCAGTACTTC.

The chain has TRBV5-1 and TRBJ2-3; D gene unclear. Germline CDR1 SGHRS, CDR2 YFSETQ. CDR3 size: 18 residues. V was shortened by 0 bases and J by 3 bases, with 20 bases between the two germline ends. CDR3 loop: CASSLGPRVQVRTDTQYF. DNA of the CDR3: TGCGCCAGCAGCTTGGGCCCCCGGGTCCAAGTTAGGACAGATACGCAGTATTTT. Variable domain in full (rest from reference TRBV5-1 and TRBJ2-3): KAGVTQTPRYLIKTRGQQVTLSCSPISGHRSVSWYQQTPGQGLQFLFEYFSETQRNKGNFPGRFSGRQFSNSRSEMNVSTLELGDSALYLCASSLGPRVQVRTDTQYFGPGTRLTVL.

V usage is TRBV6-5 and J usage is TRBJ2-1, with 12 positions matching TRBD2. The V segment lost 8 bases and the J segment 9 bases; nucleotides outside the gene matches: 11. Germline V gene sequence: CDR1 MNHEY, CDR2 SVGAGI. The CDR3 has 15 residues. The CDR3 loop reads CASSRRGLAGTEQFF. CDR3 coding DNA: TGTGCCAGCTCCCGTCGGGGACTAGCGGGTACTGAGCAGTTCTTC.

The gene calls are TRBV7-9 and TRBJ2-2; 9 positions match TRBD1. J gave up 7 bases and V 1 base, and 4 bases lay outside the gene matches. The CDR3 sequence is 15 residues long. In germline, CDR1 is SEHNR, CDR2 FQNEAQ (reference sequence). The DNA for the CDR3 is TGTGCCAGCAGCTTAGGACAGGGGGACAACGGGGAGCTGTTTTTT. As protein: CASSLGQGDNGELFF.

This clone has only a few counts. The same CDR3 can be traced to other DNA sequences in this sample. The V call is TRBV5-5, the J call TRBJ1-2, with a tentative D call TRBD1 (6 bases). The CDR3 contains 14 residues. Deletions cut 0 bases from V and 5 bases from J, with 11 bases between. CDR1 and CDR2 (germline): SGHKS, YYEKEE (reference sequence). The chain's CDR3 is CASSLGQGPYGYTF. The CDR3 DNA sequence: TGTGCCAGCAGCTTGGGCCAGGGGCCTTATGGCTACACCTTC. The full variable domain, in which reference TRBV5-5 and TRBJ1-2 provide the parts outside the CDR3, is DAGVTQSPTHLIKTRGQQVTLRCSPISGHKSVSWYQQVLGQGPQFIFQYYEKEERGRGNFPDRFSARQFPNYSSELNVNALLLGDSALYLCASSLGQGPYGYTFGSGTRLTVV.

V usage is TRBV13 and J usage is TRBJ2-7; weak D call: TRBD1 (6 bases). Trimming removed 10 bases from V and 2 bases from J, with 21 bases in between. Germline loops: CDR1 PRHDT, CDR2 FYEKMQ (reference sequence). There are 15 residues in the CDR3. CDR3 bases: TGTGCCACTATCCTCCTGCCAGGGGCGGCCTACGAGCAGTACTTC. Protein product: CATILLPGAAYEQYF.

This clone appeared once. J is TRBJ2-6 and V is TRBV7-6; 9 nucleotides match TRBD2. The CDR3 extends over 18 amino acids. Germline assignment: CDR1 SGHVS and CDR2 FNYEAQ. V gave up 2 bases and J gave up 0 bases; unmatched junction bases: 5. The CDR3 spells CASSLSLAGTSGANVLTF. In DNA form, the CDR3 reads TGTGCCAGCAGCTTAAGTCTAGCGGGGACCTCTGGGGCCAACGTCCTGACTTTC. The full variable domain, in which reference TRBV7-6 and TRBJ2-6 provide the parts outside the CDR3, is GAGVSQSPRYKVTKRGQDVALRCDPISGHVSLYWYRQALGQGPEFLTYFNYEAQQDKSGLPNDRFSAERPEGSISTLTIQRTEQRDSAMYRCASSLSLAGTSGANVLTFGAGSRLTVL.

The chain is built from TRBV7-8 and TRBJ2-7; weak D call: TRBD2 (5 bases). Germline V lookup: CDR1 SGHVS, CDR2 FQNEAQ. CDR3 length: 15 residues. V lost 0 bases and J 7 bases, leaving 16 bases between the germline ends. The CDR3, as DNA: TGTGCCAGCAGCTTAGCCGACGTAAACCGGGGAGAGCAGTACTTC. Translated: CASSLADVNRGEQYF.

The CDR3 nucleotides read TGTGCCAGCAGCCCCGGGAGCGCCTCCTACGAGCAGTACTTC. It translates to CASSPGSASYEQYF. This chain links TRBV9 with TRBJ2-7; D perhaps matches TRBD2 (6 bases). The CDR3 loop spans 14 amino acids. Germline CDR1 and CDR2: SGDLS and YYNGEE. V lost 4 bases, J lost 0 bases, and 11 bases lay in between.

V is TRBV7-2 and J is TRBJ2-7; 9 bases line up with TRBD2. The germline gives CDR1 SGHTA, CDR2 FQGNSA. This CDR3 region has 16 residues. J gave up 6 bases and V 5 bases, and 14 bases lay outside the gene matches. CDR3 loop: CASSKGGGRASSEQYF. The DNA for the CDR3 is TGTGCCAGCAGCAAAGGCGGCGGGAGGGCCTCCAGCGAGCAGTACTTC.

This clone appeared once. The CDR3 is CASSDWTGGTYGYTF. The CDR3 DNA is TGTGCCAGCAGTGATTGGACAGGGGGCACCTATGGCTACACCTTC. J is TRBJ1-2 and V is TRBV6-1; the match to TRBD1 covers 11 bases. V lost 3 bases, J lost 4 bases, and 4 bases stayed unmatched. The length of the CDR3 is 15 residues. CDR1 and CDR2 from the germline V gene are MNHNS and SASEGT.

The rearrangement uses TRBV19 and TRBJ1-1, with a possible D match to TRBD1 (5 bases). The CDR3 is made up of 15 amino acids. The germline V gene has CDR1 LNHDA and CDR2 SQIVND (reference sequence). The V end lost 4 bases, the J end lost 0 bases, and 12 bases lay between the germline ends. Here the CDR3 reads CASSTLQELNTEAFF. The DNA for the CDR3 is TGTGCCAGTAGTACCCTACAGGAATTGAACACTGAAGCTTTCTTT.

This clone was found once. The J gene is TRBJ2-7, the V gene TRBV6-2 or TRBV6-3; D possibly corresponds to TRBD1 (6 bases). The CDR3 is 15 amino acids. The germline gives CDR1 MNHEY, CDR2 SVGEGT. V was shortened by 5 bases and J by 0 bases, with 14 bases between the two germline ends. The CDR3 loop reads CASSLSNRVSYEQYF. Written as DNA, the CDR3 is TGTGCCAGCAGTCTATCTAACAGGGTCTCCTACGAGCAGTACTTC.